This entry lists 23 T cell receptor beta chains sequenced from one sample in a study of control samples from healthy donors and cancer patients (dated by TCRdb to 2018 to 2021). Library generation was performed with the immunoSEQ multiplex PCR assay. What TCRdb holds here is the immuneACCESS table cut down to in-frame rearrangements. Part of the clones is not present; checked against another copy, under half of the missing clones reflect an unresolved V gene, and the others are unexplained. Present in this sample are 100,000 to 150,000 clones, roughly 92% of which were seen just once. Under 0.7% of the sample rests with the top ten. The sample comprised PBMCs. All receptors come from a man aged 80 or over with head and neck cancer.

Here the CDR3 reads CASSLRQGESGYTF. In nucleotides, the CDR3 is TGTGCCAGCAGCTTAAGGCAGGGTGAGAGTGGCTACACCTTC. The chain links TRBV13 to TRBJ1-2, with D possibly being TRBD1 (5 bases). Germline V gene lookup returns CDR1 PRHDT and CDR2 FYEKMQ (reference sequence). The CDR3 consists of 14 residues. V gave up 2 bases and J gave up 7 bases, with 14 bases separating them.

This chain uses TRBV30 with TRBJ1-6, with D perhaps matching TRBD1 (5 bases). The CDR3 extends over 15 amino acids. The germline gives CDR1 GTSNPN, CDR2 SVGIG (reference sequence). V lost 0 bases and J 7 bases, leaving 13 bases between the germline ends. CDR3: CAWSVRAGPNSPLHF. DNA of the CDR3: TGTGCCTGGAGTGTACGGGCAGGGCCAAATTCACCCCTCCACTTT.

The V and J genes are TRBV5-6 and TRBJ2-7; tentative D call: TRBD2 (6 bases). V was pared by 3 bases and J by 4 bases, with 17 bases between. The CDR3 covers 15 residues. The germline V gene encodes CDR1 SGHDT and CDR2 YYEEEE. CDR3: CASSSGVTGAYEQYF. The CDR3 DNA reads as TGTGCCAGCAGCTCGGGGGTTACCGGGGCGTACGAGCAGTACTTC.

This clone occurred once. The CDR3: CASSPMLNNEQFF. CDR3 coding DNA: TGTGCCAGCAGCCCCATGTTGAACAATGAGCAGTTCTTC. The V and J genes are TRBV7-8 and TRBJ2-1; D call uncertain. The CDR3 extends over 13 amino acids. V was cut by 5 bases and J by 5 bases, with 10 bases left in between. The germline V gene encodes CDR1 SGHVS and CDR2 FQNEAQ.

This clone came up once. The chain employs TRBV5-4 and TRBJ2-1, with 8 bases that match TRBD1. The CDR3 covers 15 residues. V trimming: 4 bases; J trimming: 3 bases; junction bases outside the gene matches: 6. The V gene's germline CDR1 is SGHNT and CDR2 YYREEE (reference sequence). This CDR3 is CASSRDRGNYNEQFF. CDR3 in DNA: TGTGCCAGCAGCCGAGACAGGGGAAACTACAATGAGCAGTTCTTC.

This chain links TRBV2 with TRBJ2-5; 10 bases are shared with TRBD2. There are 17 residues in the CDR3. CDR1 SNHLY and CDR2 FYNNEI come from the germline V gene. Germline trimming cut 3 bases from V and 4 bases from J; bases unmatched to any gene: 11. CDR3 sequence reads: CASSDTSGAYLLETQYF. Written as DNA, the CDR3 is TGTGCCAGCAGTGACACTAGCGGGGCATACCTGCTAGAGACCCAGTACTTC.

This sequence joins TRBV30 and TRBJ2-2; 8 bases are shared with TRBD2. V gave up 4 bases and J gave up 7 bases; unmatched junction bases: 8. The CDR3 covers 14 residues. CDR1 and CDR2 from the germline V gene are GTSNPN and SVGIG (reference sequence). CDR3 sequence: CAWTTGGAGGELFF. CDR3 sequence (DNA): TGTGCCTGGACAACCGGGGGGGCCGGCGGGGAGCTGTTTTTT.

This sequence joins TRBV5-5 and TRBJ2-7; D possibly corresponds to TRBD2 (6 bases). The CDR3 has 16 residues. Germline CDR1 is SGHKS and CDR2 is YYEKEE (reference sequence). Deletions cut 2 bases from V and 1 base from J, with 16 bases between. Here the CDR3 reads CASSFNTGGMSYEQYF. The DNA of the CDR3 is TGTGCCAGCAGCTTTAATACCGGGGGTATGTCCTACGAGCAGTACTTC.

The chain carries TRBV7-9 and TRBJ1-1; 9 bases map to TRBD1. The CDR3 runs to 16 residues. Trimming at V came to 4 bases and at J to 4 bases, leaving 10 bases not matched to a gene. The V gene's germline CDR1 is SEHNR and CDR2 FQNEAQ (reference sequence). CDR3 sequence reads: CASSSHPGQGFTEAFF. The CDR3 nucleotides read TGTGCCAGCAGCTCACACCCTGGACAGGGGTTCACTGAAGCTTTCTTT.

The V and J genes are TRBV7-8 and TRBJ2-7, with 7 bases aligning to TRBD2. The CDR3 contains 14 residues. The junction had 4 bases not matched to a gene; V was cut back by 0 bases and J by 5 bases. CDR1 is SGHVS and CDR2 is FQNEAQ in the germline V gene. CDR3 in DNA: TGTGCCAGCAGCTTAGCAGCGGGGTCTGACGAGCAGTACTTC. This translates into CASSLAAGSDEQYF.

This chain's CDR3 is CASSLSRQFEAFF. The DNA of the CDR3 is TGTGCCAGCAGTTTATCCCGACAATTTGAAGCTTTCTTT. The gene calls are TRBV27 and TRBJ1-1; D is uncertain. Germline assignment: CDR1 MNHEY and CDR2 SMNVEV (reference sequence). This CDR3 has 13 residues. V lost 0 bases and J 7 bases, leaving 9 bases between the germline ends.

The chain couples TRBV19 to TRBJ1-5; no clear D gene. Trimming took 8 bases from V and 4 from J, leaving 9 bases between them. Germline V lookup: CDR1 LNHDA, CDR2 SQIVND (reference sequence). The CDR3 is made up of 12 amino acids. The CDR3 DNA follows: TGTGCCAGTGCGGCCTTGAATCAGCCCCAGCATTTT. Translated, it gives CASAALNQPQHF.

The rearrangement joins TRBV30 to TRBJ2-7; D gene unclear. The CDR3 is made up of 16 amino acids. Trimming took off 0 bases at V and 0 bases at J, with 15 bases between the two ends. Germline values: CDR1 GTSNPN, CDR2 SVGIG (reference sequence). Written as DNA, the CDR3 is TGTGCCTGGAGTGTACGAGGACGGTTTTTCTCCTACGAGCAGTACTTC. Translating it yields CAWSVRGRFFSYEQYF.

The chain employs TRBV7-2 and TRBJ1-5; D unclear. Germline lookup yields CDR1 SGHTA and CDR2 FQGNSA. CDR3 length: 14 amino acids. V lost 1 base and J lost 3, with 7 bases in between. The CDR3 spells CASSLVPNNQPQHF. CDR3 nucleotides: TGTGCCAGCAGCTTAGTCCCGAACAATCAGCCCCAGCATTTT.

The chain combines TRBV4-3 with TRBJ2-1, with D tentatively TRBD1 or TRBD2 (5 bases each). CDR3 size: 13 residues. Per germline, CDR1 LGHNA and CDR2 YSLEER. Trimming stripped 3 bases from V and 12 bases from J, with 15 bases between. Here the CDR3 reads CASSQKVGVGQFF. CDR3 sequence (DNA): TGCGCCAGCAGCCAGAAAGTGGGGGTAGGGCAGTTCTTC.

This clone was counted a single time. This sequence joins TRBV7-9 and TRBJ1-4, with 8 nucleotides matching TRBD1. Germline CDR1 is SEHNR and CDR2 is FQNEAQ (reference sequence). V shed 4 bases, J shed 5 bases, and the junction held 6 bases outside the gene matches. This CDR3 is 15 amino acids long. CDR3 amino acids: CASSSRTGTNEKLFF. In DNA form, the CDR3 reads TGTGCCAGCAGCTCTCGGACAGGGACGAATGAAAAACTGTTTTTT.

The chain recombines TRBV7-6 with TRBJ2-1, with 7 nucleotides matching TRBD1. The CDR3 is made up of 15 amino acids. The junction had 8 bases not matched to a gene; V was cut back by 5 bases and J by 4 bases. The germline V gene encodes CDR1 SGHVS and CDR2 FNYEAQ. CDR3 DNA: TGTGCCAGCAGCCCTAACAGGGGCCCGTACAATGAGCAGTTCTTC. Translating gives CASSPNRGPYNEQFF.

The CDR3 here is CASSYGDRGYNSPLHF. The CDR3 DNA follows: TGTGCCAGCAGCTACGGGGACAGGGGCTATAATTCACCCCTCCACTTT. The chain joins TRBV21-1 to TRBJ1-6; the table's D call of TRBD1 was not tested on the DNA. TRBV21-1 corresponds to a pseudogene. There are 16 residues in the CDR3.

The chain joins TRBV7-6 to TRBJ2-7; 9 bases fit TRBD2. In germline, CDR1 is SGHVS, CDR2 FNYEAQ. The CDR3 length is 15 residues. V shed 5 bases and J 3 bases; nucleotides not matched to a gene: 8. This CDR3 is CASSIQRGANYEQYF. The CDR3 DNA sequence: TGTGCCAGCAGCATACAGCGGGGGGCTAACTACGAGCAGTACTTC.

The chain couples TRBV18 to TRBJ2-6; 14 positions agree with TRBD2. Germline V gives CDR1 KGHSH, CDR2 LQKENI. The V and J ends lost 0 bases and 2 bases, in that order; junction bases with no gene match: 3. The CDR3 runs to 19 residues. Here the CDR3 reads CASSPPGLAGVAGANVLTF. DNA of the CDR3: TGTGCCAGCTCACCACCGGGACTAGCGGGAGTGGCTGGGGCCAACGTCCTGACTTTC. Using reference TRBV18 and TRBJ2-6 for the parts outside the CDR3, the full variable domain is NAGVMQNPRHLVRRRGQEARLRCSPMKGHSHVYWYRQLPEEGLKFMVYLQKENIIDESGMPKERFSAEFPKEGPSILRIQQVVRGDSAAYFCASSPPGLAGVAGANVLTFGAGSRLTVL.

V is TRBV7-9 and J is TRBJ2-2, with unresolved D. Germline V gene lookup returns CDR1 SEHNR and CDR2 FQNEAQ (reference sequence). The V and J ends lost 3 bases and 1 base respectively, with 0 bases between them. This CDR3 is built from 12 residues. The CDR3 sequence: CASSLNTGELFF. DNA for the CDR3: TGTGCCAGCAGCTTGAACACCGGGGAGCTGTTTTTT.

The CDR3, as DNA: TGTGCCAGCAGCGTAGGGGCTAGCCGCCTCCAAGAGACCCAGTACTTC. This codes for CASSVGASRLQETQYF. The chain combines TRBV9 with TRBJ2-5; the D gene is possibly TRBD2 (5 bases). Trimming removed 0 bases from V and 1 base from J, with 13 bases in between. The CDR3 length is 16 residues. Germline assignment: CDR1 SGDLS and CDR2 YYNGEE.

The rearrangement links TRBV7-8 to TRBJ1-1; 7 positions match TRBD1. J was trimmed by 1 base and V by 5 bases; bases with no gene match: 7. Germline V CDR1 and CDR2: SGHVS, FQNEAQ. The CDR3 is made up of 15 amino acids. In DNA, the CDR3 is TGTGCCAGCAGCCGAGGGGGGACAGAGAACACTGAAGCTTTCTTT. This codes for CASSRGGTENTEAFF.